This T cell receptor (beta chain) stems from a study of T-cell reconstitution after alpha-beta-depleted transplantation in children. General observations from the study: Newly produced T cells mostly accounted for T-cell counts and diversity one year post-transplant. Several hundred expanded graft clones reportedly supplied alpha-beta T cells about two months after transplant.

Comments on this clonotype: Its matching antigen is unknown.

Unique molecular identifiers were incorporated during preparation of the TCRbeta library. TCRdb re-called the PCR reads through MiXCR, storing one row per CDR3 protein. The profile shows about 830,000 distinct CDR3 sequences, 16% of them singletons. This TCR came from a male patient aged 10 to 17 who had a stem cell transplant for acute lymphoblastic leukemia, so the T cells may come from the graft donor. This specimen consisted of PBMCs, mostly from graft donor cells, obtained 360 days after TCRalphabeta/CD19-depleted stem cell transplant.

For the CDR3, the DNA is TGTGCCAGCAGCTTAGCGCAGCGCGGGCATTCCTACGAGCAGTACTTC. It translates to CASSLAQRGHSYEQYF. The rearrangement joins TRBV7-9 to TRBJ2-7; TRBD2 might be the D (5 bases). This CDR3 spans 16 amino acids. The germline CDR1 and CDR2 sequences are SEHNR and FQNEAQ (reference sequence). Trimming removed 0 bases from V and 1 base from J, with 13 bases in between.